These T cell receptor beta chains were read from a single sample in a study of T cell changes during pregnancy in multiple sclerosis. Profiling relied on immunoSEQ multiplex PCR, and the TCRdb table lists in-frame clones only, not all of them. Of about 47,000 clones listed, around 90% are singletons. The sequencing used peripheral blood, collected in the first trimester of pregnancy. The receptors here all came from a female donor with multiple sclerosis, enrolled in a pregnancy study. CDR3s include the opening cysteine and the closing phenylalanine or tryptophan. A D gene is named only where the DNA matches it firmly. Clone size appears in some rows only: once, few, many, or a class for an expanded clone.

d_gene: TRBD2; abundance: NA; j_gene: TRBJ2-7; v_gene: TRBV30; len: 17; CDR3nt: TGTGCCTGGAGTCCCTCTCCCGGGACTAGCGGAGTCTACGAGCAGTACTTC; CDR3aa: CAWSPSPGTSGVYEQYF
d_gene: TRBD1; abundance: NA; j_gene: TRBJ1-1; v_gene: TRBV11-2; len: 16; CDR3nt: TGTGCCAGCAGCCGGTGGAACCGGGACAGGGGTGAACGAGCTTTCTTT; CDR3aa: CASSRWNRDRGERAFF
d_gene: TRBD1; abundance: NA; j_gene: TRBJ2-1; v_gene: TRBV25-1; len: 14; CDR3nt: TGTGCCAGCAGTGAGGGACAGGGGGCAATTGAGCAGTTCTTC; CDR3aa: CASSEGQGAIEQFF
d_gene: TRBD2; abundance: NA; j_gene: TRBJ2-2; v_gene: TRBV6-4; len: 14; CDR3nt: TGTGCCAGCAGCCGGGGCGGGGGCACCGGGGAGCTGTTTTTT; CDR3aa: CASSRGGGTGELFF
d_gene: TRBD2; abundance: NA; j_gene: TRBJ2-3; v_gene: TRBV2; len: 15; CDR3nt: TGTGCCAGCAGACTACGACTAGCGGAAAGGGATACGCAGTATTTT; CDR3aa: CASRLRLAERDTQYF
d_gene: NA; abundance: NA; j_gene: TRBJ2-2; v_gene: TRBV6-6; len: 13; CDR3nt: TGTGCCAGCACCCGCGGGAACACCGGGGAGCTGTTTTTT; CDR3aa: CASTRGNTGELFF
d_gene: NA; abundance: NA; j_gene: TRBJ2-1; v_gene: TRBV5-6; len: 12; CDR3nt: TGTGCCAGCAGCTTGGTATCGGGTGAGCAGTTCTTC; CDR3aa: CASSLVSGEQFF
d_gene: NA; abundance: NA; j_gene: TRBJ1-2; v_gene: TRBV6-1; len: 14; CDR3nt: TGTGCCAGCAGCCCAACAATCTCTAACTATGGCTACACCTTC; CDR3aa: CASSPTISNYGYTF
d_gene: TRBD1; abundance: NA; j_gene: TRBJ1-1; v_gene: TRBV5-6; len: 15; CDR3nt: TGTGCCAGCAGCTGGGGACAGGGGAGAGACACTGAAGCTTTCTTT; CDR3aa: CASSWGQGRDTEAFF
d_gene: NA; abundance: once; j_gene: TRBJ1-3; v_gene: TRBV5-6; len: 11; CDR3nt: TGTGCCAGCAGCTTCTCGGACAGTTCGGCTTTT; CDR3aa: CASSFSDSSAF
d_gene: NA; abundance: NA; j_gene: TRBJ1-2; v_gene: TRBV9; len: 14; CDR3nt: TGTGCCAGCAGCGTAGAGAGTACTCGCTATGGCTACACCTTC; CDR3aa: CASSVESTRYGYTF
d_gene: NA; abundance: NA; j_gene: TRBJ1-6; v_gene: TRBV7-9; len: 17; CDR3nt: TGTGCCAGCAGCTCCAGAGACACCAACTTACATAATTCACCCCTCCACTTT; CDR3aa: CASSSRDTNLHNSPLHF
d_gene: TRBD1; abundance: few; j_gene: TRBJ1-5; v_gene: TRBV6-1; len: 13; CDR3nt: TGTGCCAGCAGGACAGGGTACGATCAGCCCCAGCATTTT; CDR3aa: CASRTGYDQPQHF
d_gene: TRBD1; abundance: NA; j_gene: TRBJ1-1; v_gene: TRBV30; len: 12; CDR3nt: TGTGCCTCGGTACAGGGGCCGAATGAAGCTTTCTTT; CDR3aa: CASVQGPNEAFF
d_gene: NA; abundance: NA; j_gene: TRBJ1-1; v_gene: TRBV7-2; len: 13; CDR3nt: TGTGCCAGCAGCTTACAGGGGAACACTGAAGCTTTCTTT; CDR3aa: CASSLQGNTEAFF
d_gene: TRBD1; abundance: NA; j_gene: TRBJ1-2; v_gene: TRBV5-1; len: 16; CDR3nt: TGCGCCAGCAGCTTGGACCCCGGGACAGGGGGCTCTGGCTACACCTTC; CDR3aa: CASSLDPGTGGSGYTF
d_gene: NA; abundance: NA; j_gene: TRBJ1-2; v_gene: TRBV6-5; len: 15; CDR3nt: TGTGCCAGCAGTTACGTTAGGGGGGGCGGCTATGGCTACACCTTC; CDR3aa: CASSYVRGGGYGYTF
d_gene: NA; abundance: NA; j_gene: TRBJ2-1; v_gene: TRBV7-3; len: 14; CDR3nt: TGTGCCAGCAGCTTAGCGGGACCGACCGATGAGCAGTTCTTC; CDR3aa: CASSLAGPTDEQFF
d_gene: NA; abundance: once; j_gene: TRBJ1-2; v_gene: TRBV6-6; len: 12; CDR3nt: TGTGCCAGCAGGGTAACAAACTATGGCTACACCTTC; CDR3aa: CASRVTNYGYTF
d_gene: NA; abundance: NA; j_gene: TRBJ2-7; v_gene: TRBV6-6; len: 13; CDR3nt: TGTGCCAGCAGTTACACCCCGGAGCCTGAGCAGTACTTC; CDR3aa: CASSYTPEPEQYF
d_gene: NA; abundance: few; j_gene: TRBJ1-2; v_gene: TRBV19; len: 14; CDR3nt: TGTGCCAGTAGTATAGGATACGGCGGTCATGGCTACACCTTC; CDR3aa: CASSIGYGGHGYTF
d_gene: TRBD2; abundance: once; j_gene: TRBJ2-2; v_gene: TRBV29-1; len: 14; CDR3nt: TGCAGCGGCCTTGGCGGGGGGTCAGGCGGGGAGCTGTTTTTT; CDR3aa: CSGLGGGSGGELFF
d_gene: NA; abundance: NA; j_gene: TRBJ2-3; v_gene: TRBV6-5; len: 14; CDR3nt: TGTGCCAGCAGTTACTCGTCCTCGACATTGGTAAAGTATTTT; CDR3aa: CASSYSSSTLVKYF
d_gene: TRBD2; abundance: NA; j_gene: TRBJ2-4; v_gene: TRBV2; len: 17; CDR3nt: TGTGCCAGCAGTTTCAGACTAGCGGGGATAGCCAAAAACATTCAGTACTTC; CDR3aa: CASSFRLAGIAKNIQYF
d_gene: NA; abundance: NA; j_gene: TRBJ2-7; v_gene: TRBV4-3; len: 16; CDR3nt: TGCGCCAGCAGCCAAGGTCAGTTTCACAGTCAGAACGAGCAGTACTTC; CDR3aa: CASSQGQFHSQNEQYF
d_gene: NA; abundance: NA; j_gene: TRBJ2-7; v_gene: TRBV5-1; len: 13; CDR3nt: TGCGCCAGCAGATTGCTCGACAGTCTCGAGCAGTACTTC; CDR3aa: CASRLLDSLEQYF
d_gene: NA; abundance: NA; j_gene: TRBJ2-7; v_gene: TRBV5-1; len: 15; CDR3nt: TGCGCCAGCAGCTTGGCGCGCCTGTCGACTGACGAGCAGTACTTC; CDR3aa: CASSLARLSTDEQYF
d_gene: TRBD1; abundance: NA; j_gene: TRBJ2-2; v_gene: TRBV2; len: 18; CDR3nt: TGTGCCAGCAGTGAACGAATCCCGGGACAGGGGTGGAGCGGGGAGCTGTTTTTT; CDR3aa: CASSERIPGQGWSGELFF
d_gene: NA; abundance: NA; j_gene: TRBJ2-7; v_gene: TRBV4-1; len: 15; CDR3nt: TGCGCCAGCAGCCAAGATCAGGGGCTCCCCTACGAGCAGTACTTC; CDR3aa: CASSQDQGLPYEQYF
d_gene: TRBD1; abundance: NA; j_gene: TRBJ1-2; v_gene: TRBV5-1; len: 14; CDR3nt: TGCGCCAGCAGCATCACAGGGGTCCGGGTCGGCTACACCTTC; CDR3aa: CASSITGVRVGYTF
d_gene: TRBD1; abundance: NA; j_gene: TRBJ1-6; v_gene: TRBV19; len: 16; CDR3nt: TGTGCCAGTAGTATATCCCTGACAGGGGCTAATTCACCCCTCCACTTT; CDR3aa: CASSISLTGANSPLHF
d_gene: NA; abundance: few; j_gene: TRBJ2-7; v_gene: TRBV14; len: 18; CDR3nt: TGTGCCAGCAGCCCTAGTAGATCAACCCGACGGAGTTCCTACGAGCAGTACTTC; CDR3aa: CASSPSRSTRRSSYEQYF